The 14 T cell receptor beta chains below come from one sample, sequenced in a study of response to subunit inactivated influenza vaccine (dated 2018 in TCRdb). Library construction relied on RT-PCR. TCRdb names Illumina HiSeq 2500 as the instrument used. TCRdb ran its own pipeline on the public reads, namely fastp trimming at Q25 and MiXCR clone calling, and kept in-frame beta chains. Entries that share a CDR3 protein sequence are merged under the most common genes and DNA. The sample table contains 700,000 to 800,000 distinct CDR3 sequences; only one count was recorded for approximately 18% of them. The ten top clones hold 11% of the sample. Specimen: PBMCs from blood, collected roughly 5 days after vaccination. The source of these receptors is a man aged 45 to 65 who received an inactivated influenza vaccine. Donor details come from another sample of the same person, matched by shared clones.

This clonotype was picked up a small number of times. This chain uses TRBV10-3 with TRBJ2-5, with D unresolved. CDR3 length: 11 residues. V lost 10 bases and J lost 5, with 11 bases in between. Germline V gives CDR1 ENHRY, CDR2 SYGVKD. The CDR3 coding sequence is TGTGCCAGCGCACAAAGGGAGACCCAGTACTTC. It translates to CASAQRETQYF.

The chain has TRBV7-9 and TRBJ2-1; 8 bases agree with TRBD2. This CDR3 spans 15 amino acids. Germline assignment: CDR1 SEHNR and CDR2 FQNEAQ (reference sequence). V lost 5 bases and J lost 9; bases outside the gene matches: 12. The DNA of the CDR3 is TGTGCCAGCAGCCGTCCGGGACTAGTAGTAGCTGAGCAGTTCTTC. Amino acid sequence: CASSRPGLVVAEQFF.

This clonotype was recorded a few times. This rearrangement joins TRBV7-2 to TRBJ2-2, with 7 nucleotides matching TRBD1. Germline CDR1 and CDR2: SGHTA and FQGNSA. The CDR3 has 16 residues. V dropped 2 bases and J dropped 5; count of bases not matched to a gene: 8. The chain's CDR3 is CASSLWDRPGTGELFF. The CDR3 bases are TGTGCCAGCAGCTTATGGGACAGACCGGGGACCGGGGAGCTGTTTTTT. Based on the CDR3 plus reference TRBV7-2 and TRBJ2-2, the full variable domain is GAGVSQSPSNKVTEKGKDVELRCDPISGHTALYWYRQSLGQGLEFLIYFQGNSAPDKSGLPSDRFSAERTGGSVSTLTIQRTQQEDSAVYLCASSLWDRPGTGELFFGEGSRLTVL.

This clonotype came up a few times. The chain recombines TRBV20-1 with TRBJ2-7; D is unclear. CDR1 and CDR2 (germline): DFQATT, SNEGSKA (reference sequence). V lost 2 bases to trimming and J lost 9 bases, with 20 bases between them. This CDR3 is 14 amino acids long. CDR3 DNA sequence: TGCAGTGCTAGACCCGACACTCTACCTACGAGGCAGTACTTC. Amino acids: CSARPDTLPTRQYF.

The chain couples TRBV4-1 to TRBJ1-3; D is possibly TRBD1 (5 bases). The V end lost 3 bases, the J end lost 5 bases, and 17 bases lay between the germline ends. The CDR3 spans 16 residues. Germline-derived CDR1 and CDR2 are MGHRA and YSYEKL. In DNA, the CDR3 is TGCGCCAGCAGCCATAACCCGGGACGCGGGCGAAACACCATATATTTT. It codes for CASSHNPGRGRNTIYF.

The J gene is TRBJ2-1, the V gene TRBV12-3 or TRBV12-4, with 10 bases that match TRBD2. With 6 bases clipped from V and 8 bases from J, the junction kept 10 bases outside the gene matches. The CDR3 consists of 15 residues. CDR3 in DNA: TGTGCCAGCAGCATGACTAGCGGGCCTTCGGATGAGCAGTTCTTC. It codes for CASSMTSGPSDEQFF.

The chain has TRBV5-1 and TRBJ2-3; 10 bases are a match to TRBD1. The ends lost 4 bases at V and 0 bases at J; junction bases unmatched: 11. This CDR3 has 18 residues. CDR1 is SGHRS, CDR2 YFSETQ, per germline. The CDR3 is CASSRQGAHLSSTDTQYF. DNA of the CDR3: TGCGCCAGCAGCCGACAGGGGGCACACCTCTCTAGCACAGATACGCAGTATTTT.

This clonotype has more than one count but fewer than ten. The rearrangement uses TRBV20-1 and TRBJ2-3; 8 nucleotides agree with TRBD2. Germline CDR1 and CDR2: DFQATT and SNEGSKA (reference sequence). The CDR3 is made up of 15 amino acids. Trimming took 2 bases from V and 0 from J; bases not matched to a gene: 4. CDR3 nucleotides: TGCAGTGCTAGAAAGCTAGCGGGTAGCACAGATACGCAGTATTTT. Its translation is CSARKLAGSTDTQYF.

The rearrangement joins TRBV20-1 to TRBJ2-3, with 7 nucleotides matching TRBD2. The germline V gene encodes CDR1 DFQATT and CDR2 SNEGSKA (reference sequence). The length of the CDR3 is 14 residues. V dropped 1 base and J dropped 3; count of bases not matched to a gene: 4. This chain's CDR3 is CSARGLAYTDTQYF. The CDR3 DNA is TGCAGTGCTAGAGGACTAGCTTATACAGATACGCAGTATTTT.

The chain recombines TRBV10-2 with TRBJ2-3, with 14 bases that match TRBD2. The V gene end was trimmed by 5 bases and the J gene end by 2 bases; junction bases not matched to a gene: 9. CDR3 length equals 18 residues. Germline V gives CDR1 WSHSY, CDR2 SAAADI. The CDR3, as DNA: TGCGCCAGCAGTCCATACTTGGGACTAGCGGGGGACACAGATACGCAGTATTTT. Encoded protein: CASSPYLGLAGDTDTQYF.

This sequence joins TRBV4-1 and TRBJ2-1, with D uncertain. Trimming shortened V by 0 bases and J by 1 base, and 10 bases separated the two germline ends. Germline CDR1 reads MGHRA; CDR2 reads YSYEKL. This CDR3 is 16 amino acids long. The DNA of the CDR3 is TGCGCCAGCAGCCAAGATTCCGGGTTTTCCTACAATGAGCAGTTCTTC. It is translated as CASSQDSGFSYNEQFF.

The rearrangement joins TRBV24-1 to TRBJ2-3, with TRBD2 matching 8 bases. The germline V gene has CDR1 KGHDR and CDR2 SFDVKD. The CDR3 covers 16 residues. Trimming took 3 bases from V and 0 from J; bases not matched to a gene: 4. CDR3 region: CATSDPIAGSTDTQYF. The CDR3, as DNA: TGTGCCACCAGTGATCCAATAGCGGGAAGCACAGATACGCAGTATTTT.

The V gene is TRBV6-1, the J gene TRBJ2-3, with D uncertain. The CDR3 contains 13 residues. Trimming took off 1 base at V and 10 bases at J, with 12 bases between the two ends. Germline loops: CDR1 MNHNS, CDR2 SASEGT. The CDR3 sequence is CASSEVFTQSQYF. Here the CDR3 DNA reads TGTGCCAGCAGTGAAGTCTTTACCCAGTCGCAGTATTTT.

The J gene is TRBJ2-5, the V gene TRBV7-6; maybe TRBD2 (5 bases). V lost 2 bases, J lost 2 bases, and 9 bases lay in between. Looked up from germline, CDR1 is SGHVS and CDR2 is FNYEAQ. This CDR3 is 14 amino acids long. CDR3 region: CASSLQLEQETQYF. CDR3 nucleotides: TGTGCCAGCAGCTTACAACTAGAGCAAGAGACCCAGTACTTC. Supplemented by reference TRBV7-6 and TRBJ2-5, the full variable domain reads GAGVSQSPRYKVTKRGQDVALRCDPISGHVSLYWYRQALGQGPEFLTYFNYEAQQDKSGLPNDRFSAERPEGSISTLTIQRTEQRDSAMYRCASSLQLEQETQYFGPGTRLLVL.